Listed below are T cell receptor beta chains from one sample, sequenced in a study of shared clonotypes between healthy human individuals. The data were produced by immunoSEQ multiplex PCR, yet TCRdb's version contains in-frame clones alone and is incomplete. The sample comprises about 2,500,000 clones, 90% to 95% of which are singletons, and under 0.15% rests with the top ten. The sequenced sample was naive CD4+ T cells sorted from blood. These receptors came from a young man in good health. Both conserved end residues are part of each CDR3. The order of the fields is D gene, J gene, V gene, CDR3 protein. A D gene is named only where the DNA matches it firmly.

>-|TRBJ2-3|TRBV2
CASSEGRLTDTQYF
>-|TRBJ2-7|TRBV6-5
CASSRRTANSYEQYF
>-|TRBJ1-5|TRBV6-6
CASSGGTIPLNQPQHF
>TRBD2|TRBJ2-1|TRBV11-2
CASSTVAGGPHEQFF
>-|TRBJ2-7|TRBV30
CAWSVRGAFYEQYF
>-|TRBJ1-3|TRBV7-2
CASSVTGGNTIYF
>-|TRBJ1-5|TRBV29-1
CSVAAGSGQPQHF
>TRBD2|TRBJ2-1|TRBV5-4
CASSLVGGTIYNEQFF
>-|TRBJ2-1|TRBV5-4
CASSLGTQLHNEQFF
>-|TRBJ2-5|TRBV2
CASTLTWAVLQETQYF
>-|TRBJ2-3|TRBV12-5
CASGLVFWDGRDTQYF
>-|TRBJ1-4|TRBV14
CASSQIPNEKLFF
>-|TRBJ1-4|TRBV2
CASIDEKLFF
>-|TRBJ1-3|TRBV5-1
CASSLEGSRSGNTIYF
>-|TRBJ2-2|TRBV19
CASSPRHTNTGELFF
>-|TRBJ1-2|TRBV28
CASRPRGPTNYGYTF
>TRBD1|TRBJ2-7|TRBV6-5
CASSQGESYEQYF